A selection of T cell receptor beta chains follows, all from one sample in a study of blood T cell repertoires in COVID-19. Clones were read by immunoSEQ multiplex PCR, and TCRdb kept only the in-frame ones, dropping some. The table lists about 200,000 clones, more than 75% of them singletons. Sequences were obtained from peripheral blood. These receptor sequences come from a woman over 75 with acute or convalescent COVID-19. Each CDR3 is given with its conserved first and last residue. The order of the fields is D gene, clone size, V gene, J gene, CDR3 DNA, CDR3 protein. The D gene is left open where the match is weak. The size of a clone is reported for some rows only, either as once, few or many, or as a class for expanded clones.

NA	NA	TRBV20-1	TRBJ1-1	TGCAGTGCTAGAGATCTGACTGAAGCTTTCTTT	CSARDLTEAFF
TRBD2	few	TRBV10-3	TRBJ2-5	TGTGCCATCAGTCTGGGACTAGCGGGAGGAGAGACCCAGTACTTC	CAISLGLAGGETQYF
NA	NA	TRBV5-1	TRBJ2-1	TGCGCCAGCAGCTTGGAGCGGAACATATGGAATGAGCAGTTCTTC	CASSLERNIWNEQFF
TRBD1	NA	TRBV11-2	TRBJ2-1	TGTGCCAGCAGCTCGGGACAGGGCCTCGAGCTGTTCTTC	CASSSGQGLELFF
NA	few	TRBV3-1/TRBV3-2	TRBJ1-3	TGTGCCAGCAGCCAAACCCTCCTGGACAGTGAACCTGGAAACACCATATATTTT	CASSQTLLDSEPGNTIYF
TRBD1	NA	TRBV6-5	TRBJ1-2	TGTGCCAGCAGGGGGACTGGGACAGGGGATCGGGGCTACACCTTC	CASRGTGTGDRGYTF
NA	NA	TRBV7-2	TRBJ1-1	TGTGCCAGCAGCGTCAGGAACACTGAAGCTTTCTTT	CASSVRNTEAFF
NA	once	TRBV6-5	TRBJ2-3	TGTGCCAGCAGTCCTATGCGGATCACAGATACGCAGTATTTT	CASSPMRITDTQYF
NA	NA	TRBV5-8	TRBJ2-5	TGTGCCAGCAGCCGTTCCGGAGCGGCACAAGAGACCCAGTACTTC	CASSRSGAAQETQYF
TRBD2	NA	TRBV5-4	TRBJ2-5	TGTGCCAGCAAACTAGCGGGAGCAGAGACCCAGTACTTC	CASKLAGAETQYF
TRBD1	NA	TRBV3-1/TRBV3-2	TRBJ2-3	TGTGCCAGCAGCCTAGGCGGGACAGGAGGGCAGTATTTT	CASSLGGTGGQYF
NA	once	TRBV11-3	TRBJ2-3	TGTGCCAGCAGCTTAAACCCTACACTACCCCTTAGCACAGATACGCAGTATTTT	CASSLNPTLPLSTDTQYF
TRBD2	NA	TRBV7-2	TRBJ2-7	TGTGCCAGCAGCTTAGTGGGACTAACCTACGAGCAGTACTTC	CASSLVGLTYEQYF
NA	NA	TRBV19	TRBJ2-1	TGTGCCAGTAGTATAGGAACACCTTACAATGAGCAGTTCTTC	CASSIGTPYNEQFF
NA	NA	TRBV7-9	TRBJ2-2	TGTGCCAGCAGCTTATCCGGGAACACCGGGGAGCTGTTTTTT	CASSLSGNTGELFF
NA	NA	TRBV30	TRBJ1-1	TGTGCCTGGGAGAGGATTACTGAAGCTTTCTTT	CAWERITEAFF
NA	once	TRBV9	TRBJ1-2	TGTGCCAGCAGCCCCCAGGCTTTTAACTATGGCTACACCTTC	CASSPQAFNYGYTF
NA	NA	TRBV30	TRBJ1-1	TGTGCCTGGAGGCCCAACGAGGGACTCCCAAACCCAGAAGCTTTCTTT	CAWRPNEGLPNPEAFF
TRBD2	NA	TRBV7-9	TRBJ2-1	TGTGCCAGCACAAGACTAGCGGACTCCTACAATGAGCAGTTCTTC	CASTRLADSYNEQFF
NA	NA	TRBV5-1	TRBJ1-4	TGCGCCAGCAGCACGTTAGCTAATGAAAAACTGTTTTTT	CASSTLANEKLFF
TRBD1	few	TRBV25-1	TRBJ1-2	TGTGCCAGCAGCCCAGGGGGGTCGAGTGGCTACACCTTC	CASSPGGSSGYTF
NA	NA	TRBV7-2	TRBJ2-7	TGTGCCAGCAGCTTAGTACCTCCCCTCAGCTCCTACGAGCAGTACTTC	CASSLVPPLSSYEQYF
NA	NA	TRBV7-2	TRBJ2-2	TGTGCCAGCAGCTTATATGGCCTAGTAGGCGGGGCCGGGGAGCTGTTTTTT	CASSLYGLVGGAGELFF
TRBD1	NA	TRBV10-3	TRBJ2-3	TGTGCCTCGCGGACAGGGGGGATAGATACGCAGTATTTT	CASRTGGIDTQYF
TRBD2	once	TRBV4-2	TRBJ2-1	TGTGCCAGCAGCCAAGATCTAATCCTAGCGGGATCAGTATTTTCGGTCAGCTCCTACAATGAGCAGTTCTTC	CASSQDLILAGSVFSVSSYNEQFF
NA	NA	TRBV7-9	TRBJ1-4	TGTGCCAGCAGCCTCGGAGACAGGAACCTCGAAAAACTGTTTTTT	CASSLGDRNLEKLFF
TRBD1	NA	TRBV9	TRBJ2-7	TGTGCCAGCAGCCTAACGACAGGGGCCGAGCAGTACTTC	CASSLTTGAEQYF
TRBD2	NA	TRBV5-6	TRBJ2-7	TGTGCCAGCAGCGGGACTAGCGCGGACTCCTACGAGCAGTACTTC	CASSGTSADSYEQYF
TRBD2	NA	TRBV7-2	TRBJ2-5	TGTGCCAGCAGCTTAGGCGGACTAGCGGGAGGGCAAGAGACCCAGTACTTC	CASSLGGLAGGQETQYF
NA	NA	TRBV9	TRBJ2-7	TGTGCCAGCGGAGGCGGGGCGAGCTCCTACGAGCAGTACTTC	CASGGGASSYEQYF
TRBD1	NA	TRBV4-3	TRBJ2-1	TGCGCCAGCACCGAATCAGGACAGGGGGACGAAACCTCCTACAATGAGCAGTTCTTC	CASTESGQGDETSYNEQFF
NA	NA	TRBV6-5	TRBJ1-2	TGTGCCAGCAGTTACTCACGGCAGGGTAGGAATGGCTACACCTTC	CASSYSRQGRNGYTF
NA	NA	TRBV5-4	TRBJ1-6	TGTGCCAGCAGCCAAGACATTCTAAGGAATTCACCCCTCCACTTT	CASSQDILRNSPLHF
TRBD1	once	TRBV6-2/TRBV6-3	TRBJ1-2	TGTGCCAGCAGTTACTTTCCACGACAGGGTGAGGGCTACACCTTC	CASSYFPRQGEGYTF
NA	NA	TRBV12-3/TRBV12-4	TRBJ1-2	TGTGCCAGCAGGGGGACTGAGAACTATGGCTACACCTTC	CASRGTENYGYTF
NA	NA	TRBV19	TRBJ2-7	TGTGCCAGTAGTCGGTCTGTCGACTACGAGCAGTACTTC	CASSRSVDYEQYF